The 8 T cell receptor beta chains given below trace back to one sample, sequenced in a study of blood T cell repertoires in COVID-19. Produced via immunoSEQ multiplex PCR; TCRdb's table is partial and in-frame only. The sample includes roughly 250,000 clones, roughly 90% of them seen just once. Material: PBMCs or T cells enriched from blood (not recorded which). The source of these receptors is a woman aged 25 to 45 with acute COVID-19.

The V call is TRBV10-3, the J call TRBJ2-7, with TRBD2 matching over 10 bases. The length of the CDR3 is 16 residues. Germline trimming cut 5 bases from V and 1 base from J; bases unmatched to any gene: 8. CDR1 is ENHRY, CDR2 SYGVKD, per germline. CDR3 sequence reads: CAISLPDSGGSYEQYF. CDR3 in DNA: TGTGCCATCAGTCTTCCCGATAGCGGGGGGTCCTACGAGCAGTACTTC.

In regard to this clone: Distinct nucleotide sequences in the sample also encode this CDR3. This chain joins TRBV11-2 and TRBJ2-1; 11 nucleotides match TRBD2. CDR1 is SGHAT and CDR2 is FQNNGV in the germline V gene. The V and J ends lost 3 bases and 10 bases, in that order; junction bases with no gene match: 5. The CDR3 extends over 14 amino acids. The CDR3 region has the DNA TGTGCCAGCAGCTTGGGGCTAGCGGGAGGAGAGCAGTTCTTC. Translated, it gives CASSLGLAGGEQFF.

V usage is TRBV30 and J usage is TRBJ2-3, with 12 positions matching TRBD2. The CDR3 runs to 15 residues. Germline V gives CDR1 GTSNPN, CDR2 SVGIG (reference sequence). V was pared by 3 bases and J by 4 bases, with 5 bases of the junction left unmatched. The CDR3 sequence is CAWRTLAGGSDTQYF. CDR3 in DNA: TGTGCCTGGAGAACCCTAGCGGGGGGGTCAGATACGCAGTATTTT.

This clone was picked up one time. V usage is TRBV6-5 and J usage is TRBJ2-7; D is perhaps TRBD2 (5 bases). This CDR3 comprises 14 residues. V shed 6 bases and J shed 2 bases, with 14 bases lying between them. From germline, CDR1 is MNHEY and CDR2 SVGAGI. DNA for the CDR3: TGTGCCAGCAGAAACAGTGGGAGACCCTACGAGCAGTACTTC. Its protein is CASRNSGRPYEQYF.

The sample holds a few counts of this clone. The chain uses TRBV5-1 and TRBJ2-7; 12 bases agree with TRBD1. Looked up from germline, CDR1 is SGHRS and CDR2 is YFSETQ. Trimming took 3 bases from V and 6 from J; bases not matched to a gene: 4. CDR3 length: 14 residues. The CDR3 nucleotides are TGCGCCAGCAGCTCCGGGACAGGGGGCACCGAGCAGTACTTC. It specifies CASSSGTGGTEQYF.

This clone was counted only a few times. This same CDR3 is encoded by further DNA sequences in the sample. CDR3 nucleotide sequence: TGTGCCAGCAGCCCTGGGACAGGTTATAATTCACCCCTCCACTTT. Translating gives CASSPGTGYNSPLHF. The V gene is TRBV7-3, the J gene TRBJ1-6; 8 nucleotides match TRBD1. V shed 5 bases, J shed 4 bases, and the junction held 4 bases outside the gene matches. Germline V gene data show CDR1 as SGHTA and CDR2 as FQGTGA. The CDR3 is 15 residues long.

The chain couples TRBV7-9 to TRBJ1-1; D might be TRBD1 (5 bases). From germline, CDR1 is SEHNR and CDR2 FQNEAQ (reference sequence). This CDR3 has 13 residues. V was pared by 6 bases and J by 1 base, with 9 bases between. The DNA for the CDR3 is TGTGCCAGCAGGGCGACAGAGAACACTGAAGCTTTCTTT. Amino acids: CASRATENTEAFF.

The chain combines TRBV6-5 with TRBJ1-1, with TRBD1 matching over 10 bases. CDR3 length equals 16 residues. Unmatched junction bases numbered 6, after V lost 2 bases and J lost 3 bases. Per the germline V gene, CDR1 is MNHEY and CDR2 is SVGAGI. Here the CDR3 DNA reads TGTGCCAGCAGTTACCCTGATGACAGGGGGCACACTGAAGCTTTCTTT. Encoded protein: CASSYPDDRGHTEAFF.